Shown below are 14 T cell receptor beta chains from a single sample sequenced in a study of T cell repertoires in cytomegalovirus infection. MiXCR was run by TCRdb on the reads, yielding one entry per CDR3 protein. This sample has about 340,000 distinct CDR3 sequences, with approximately 32% found just once. Their antigen targets remain unknown. Sequences were derived from cultured PBMCs, sampled from culture after CMV antigen stimulation. The receptors were gathered from a human donor in good health (CMV status not recorded). Some clones in this sample may be carry-over from other donors' samples.

There are a few counts of this clonotype. The chain recombines TRBV10-3 with TRBJ1-3; no reliable D call. In germline, CDR1 is ENHRY, CDR2 SYGVKD. V lost 0 bases and J lost 1, with 7 bases in between. The CDR3 has 15 amino acids. CDR3 protein: CAISESWKSGNTIYF. The CDR3 nucleotides are TGTGCCATCAGTGAGTCCTGGAAGTCTGGAAACACCATATATTTT.

This clonotype was observed a handful of times. The chain links TRBV10-3 to TRBJ1-6; no clear D gene. The CDR3 is 14 amino acids. V dropped 3 bases and J dropped 12 bases, with 15 bases sitting between them. CDR1 is ENHRY and CDR2 is SYGVKD in the germline V gene. The CDR3 loop reads CAISDGVALGPLHF. In DNA form, the CDR3 reads TGTGCCATCAGTGACGGTGTGGCGCTCGGACCCCTCCACTTT.

The chain combines TRBV5-1 with TRBJ2-3; 8 bases match TRBD2. CDR3 length: 17 amino acids. The V gene's germline CDR1 is SGHRS and CDR2 YFSETQ. V lost 4 bases to trimming and J lost 0 bases; unmatched junction nucleotides: 10. CDR3 coding DNA: TGCGCCAGCAGCCTTGGCAATAGCGGGACTAGCACAGATACGCAGTATTTT. It codes for CASSLGNSGTSTDTQYF. The full variable domain, its missing parts supplied by reference TRBV5-1 and TRBJ2-3, is KAGVTQTPRYLIKTRGQQVTLSCSPISGHRSVSWYQQTPGQGLQFLFEYFSETQRNKGNFPGRFSGRQFSNSRSEMNVSTLELGDSALYLCASSLGNSGTSTDTQYFGPGTRLTVL.

This clonotype has a handful of counts. The chain links TRBV6-1 to TRBJ1-3; a possible D gene is TRBD1 (5 bases). Germline lookup yields CDR1 MNHNS and CDR2 SASEGT. The V and J ends lost 3 bases and 4 bases respectively, with 13 bases between them. This CDR3 has 15 residues. CDR3 residues: CASSEQGGSGNTIYF. The CDR3 coding sequence is TGTGCCAGCAGTGAGCAGGGAGGGTCCGGAAACACCATATATTTT.

Many counts were recorded for this clonotype. This CDR3 reads CASSLWYISNGEAFF. The CDR3 bases are TGTGCCAGCAGCTTATGGTACATCTCGAACGGGGAAGCTTTCTTT. This sequence joins TRBV7-8 and TRBJ1-1; D unresolved. This CDR3 region has 15 residues. In germline, CDR1 is SGHVS, CDR2 FQNEAQ. V lost 2 bases and J lost 8, with 18 bases in between.

The chain employs TRBV29-1 and TRBJ2-2, with TRBD2 identical over 11 bases. The ends lost 5 bases at V and 3 bases at J; junction bases unmatched: 2. The CDR3 runs to 14 residues. Germline values: CDR1 SQVTM, CDR2 ANQGSEA. Here the CDR3 reads CSVRTSGYTGELFF. The CDR3 DNA sequence: TGCAGCGTTCGGACTAGCGGGTACACCGGGGAGCTGTTTTTT.

In this sample, this clonotype turned up many times. The chain combines TRBV29-1 with TRBJ2-7; tentative D call: TRBD2 (6 bases). Germline V gives CDR1 SQVTM, CDR2 ANQGSEA. The CDR3 sequence is 12 residues long. The ends were cut back, 4 bases at V and 2 bases at J, with 9 bases in the middle. CDR3 in amino acids: CSVAREPYEQYF. The CDR3 nucleotides are TGCAGCGTTGCCCGGGAGCCCTACGAGCAGTACTTC.

Ten or more counts support this clonotype. The CDR3 sequence is CAGKSAAGANVLTF. CDR3 nucleotides: TGTGCCGGAAAGTCGGCGGCTGGGGCCAACGTCCTGACTTTC. This chain joins TRBV30 and TRBJ2-6; D gene unclear. Trimming pared 8 bases from V and 2 bases from J, leaving 13 bases between. The CDR3 has 14 amino acids. Germline loops: CDR1 GTSNPN, CDR2 SVGIG (reference sequence).

This clonotype has at least ten counts. The J gene is TRBJ2-3, the V gene TRBV10-3; 8 nucleotides agree with TRBD2. The V segment lost 6 bases and the J segment 3 bases; nucleotides outside the gene matches: 8. Germline CDR1 ENHRY, CDR2 SYGVKD. CDR3 length equals 15 residues. In nucleotides, the CDR3 is TGTGCCATCAGGCAGATAGCGGGGCAGACAGATACGCAGTATTTT. Translated: CAIRQIAGQTDTQYF.

This chain joins TRBV2 and TRBJ2-1; 15 bases match TRBD2. The length of the CDR3 is 16 residues. Germline CDR1 reads SNHLY; CDR2 reads FYNNEI. V shed 7 bases and J 9 bases; nucleotides not matched to a gene: 10. The CDR3 here is CASIMTGLAGGPEQFF. Here the CDR3 DNA reads TGTGCCAGCATAATGACAGGACTAGCGGGGGGGCCTGAGCAGTTCTTC.

The chain combines TRBV29-1 with TRBJ2-1, with D unresolved. CDR3 length: 14 residues. Germline V lookup: CDR1 SQVTM, CDR2 ANQGSEA. V was cut by 1 base and J by 4 bases, with 11 bases left in between. CDR3 sequence reads: CSVEGGIGYNEQFF. CDR3 nucleotide sequence: TGCAGCGTTGAAGGGGGTATTGGTTACAATGAGCAGTTCTTC.

By share of the sample, this clonotype is medium-sized (0.01 to 0.1%). The chain is built from TRBV7-2 and TRBJ2-7, with D unresolved. The V end lost 2 bases, the J end lost 5 bases, and 7 bases lay between the germline ends. CDR1 SGHTA and CDR2 FQGNSA come from the germline V gene. The CDR3 consists of 12 residues. The CDR3 here is CASSLNRDEQYF. CDR3 DNA sequence: TGTGCCAGCAGCTTAAATAGGGACGAGCAGTACTTC.

Only one count was recorded for this clonotype. The chain joins TRBV2 to TRBJ1-5; D might be TRBD1 (5 bases). Germline V CDR1 and CDR2: SNHLY, FYNNEI. The V and J ends lost 4 bases and 2 bases respectively, with 12 bases between them. The CDR3 runs 15 residues. CDR3 residues: CASSGTGGGNQPQHF. The CDR3 bases are TGTGCCAGCAGTGGAACCGGGGGAGGCAATCAGCCCCAGCATTTT.

This sequence joins TRBV20-1 and TRBJ2-2; the match to TRBD1 covers 7 bases. The germline V gene encodes CDR1 DFQATT and CDR2 SNEGSKA (reference sequence). CDR3 size: 14 residues. The V and J ends lost 6 bases and 4 bases, in that order; junction bases with no gene match: 8. CDR3: CSAPGQVSTGELFF. The CDR3 nucleotides are TGCAGTGCCCCCGGACAGGTCAGCACCGGGGAGCTGTTTTTT.